This section outlines one TCR beta chain sequence together with its context. The data were taken from a study of shared clonotypes between healthy human individuals. The V gene's germline CDR1 is LGHNT and CDR2 FRNRAP. The CDR3 is 15 residues long. V lost 5 bases, J lost 3 bases, and 15 bases lay in between. Measured with immunoSEQ multiplex PCR; TCRdb has only the in-frame clones, and not every one. The sample consists of about 480,000 clones, over 60% of them appearing once. The J gene is TRBJ2-3, the V gene TRBV12-5, with a weak D call TRBD1 (5 bases). The sequenced sample consisted of PBMCs. This sequence originates from a woman between 35 and 50 years old in good health. Some clones in this sample may be carry-over from other donors' samples. The CDR3 DNA reads as TGTGCTAGTGGTCCCGCAGGGTTGGGGACAGATACGCAGTATTTT. It codes for CASGPAGLGTDTQYF.